The 21 T cell receptor beta chains in this list originate from one sample, sequenced in a study of T-cell reconstitution after alpha-beta-depleted transplantation in children. Preparation of the TCRbeta library used unique molecular identifiers. TCRdb re-analysed the PCR reads in MiXCR, keeping a single row per CDR3 protein. The repertoire holds 400,000 to 450,000 distinct CDR3 sequences, with roughly 43% as singletons. Sequences were derived from PBMCs, sampled before TCRalphabeta/CD19-depleted stem cell transplant. Receptors originate from a girl aged 2-15 years with aplastic anemia, due to receive a stem cell transplant.

This clonotype was detected ten times or more. This chain uses TRBV5-1 with TRBJ1-1; D is undetermined. The CDR3 contains 13 residues. Trimming stripped 0 bases from V and 1 base from J, with 4 bases between. The V gene's germline CDR1 is SGHRS and CDR2 YFSETQ. The CDR3 here is CASSLGKNTEAFF. The CDR3 DNA sequence: TGCGCCAGCAGCTTGGGAAAGAACACTGAAGCTTTCTTT.

The chain combines TRBV18 with TRBJ1-4; D might be TRBD1 (5 bases). Per germline, CDR1 KGHSH and CDR2 LQKENI. The CDR3 sequence is 16 residues long. V was trimmed by 4 bases and J by 4 bases, leaving 16 bases between them. CDR3 sequence reads: CASSRSSGRINEKLFF. CDR3 DNA sequence: TGTGCCAGCTCACGTTCATCGGGACGGATTAATGAAAAACTGTTTTTT.

The J gene is TRBJ2-5, the V gene TRBV20-1, with unresolved D. This CDR3 is built from 13 residues. V shed 1 base and J shed 7 bases, with 13 bases lying between them. From germline, CDR1 is DFQATT and CDR2 SNEGSKA (reference sequence). The CDR3 DNA sequence: TGCAGTGCTAGAGGGGGATCCTGGTGGACCCAGTACTTC. Its protein is CSARGGSWWTQYF.

This clonotype was picked up many times. The V gene is TRBV7-9, the J gene TRBJ1-2; 8 positions match TRBD1. CDR3 length equals 17 residues. Germline CDR1 is SEHNR and CDR2 is FQNEAQ (reference sequence). Trimming took 5 bases from V and 6 from J; bases not matched to a gene: 17. The CDR3 region is CASSTIRVTGDGNGYTF. CDR3 in DNA: TGTGCCAGCAGCACTATCCGCGTGACAGGGGACGGGAATGGCTACACCTTC.

The chain uses TRBV20-1 and TRBJ2-1; D gene unclear. CDR3 length: 12 amino acids. Germline values: CDR1 DFQATT, CDR2 SNEGSKA (reference sequence). The V end lost 4 bases, the J end lost 8 bases, and 12 bases lay between the germline ends. CDR3 protein: CSATSGSDEQFF. CDR3 nucleotides: TGCAGTGCTACGTCGGGCTCGGATGAGCAGTTCTTC.

In this sample, this clonotype turned up a few times. The rearrangement links TRBV20-1 to TRBJ2-3; possible D gene TRBD2, 6 bases. The CDR3 extends over 15 amino acids. Germline-derived CDR1 and CDR2 are DFQATT and SNEGSKA (reference sequence). Trimming shortened V by 5 bases and J by 2 bases, and 17 bases separated the two germline ends. Here the CDR3 DNA reads TGCAGTGCTCCCTTGTGGAGGGGTAACACAGATACGCAGTATTTT. Translation: CSAPLWRGNTDTQYF.

This rearrangement joins TRBV5-5 to TRBJ2-6; D call uncertain. Germline values: CDR1 SGHKS, CDR2 YYEKEE (reference sequence). Trimming left V 1 base short and J 0 bases short, with 11 bases between. This CDR3 region has 17 residues. CDR3 protein: CASSLTPTSSGANVLTF. DNA for the CDR3: TGTGCCAGCAGCTTGACCCCAACAAGCTCTGGGGCCAACGTCCTGACTTTC.

The rearrangement uses TRBV5-1 and TRBJ1-6; 8 bases agree with TRBD1. The CDR3 runs 15 residues. V trimming: 4 bases; J trimming: 9 bases; junction bases outside the gene matches: 9. Looked up from germline, CDR1 is SGHRS and CDR2 is YFSETQ. CDR3 residues: CASSVLTGAGSPLHF. The CDR3 DNA is TGCGCCAGCAGCGTACTGACAGGGGCCGGTTCACCCCTCCACTTT.

The V gene is TRBV29-1, the J gene TRBJ1-1, with 8 bases fitting TRBD1. V gave up 7 bases and J gave up 1 base; unmatched junction bases: 8. This CDR3 has 14 amino acids. CDR1 is SQVTM and CDR2 is ANQGSEA in the germline V gene. CDR3 loop: CSGGTGTGNTEAFF. The CDR3 DNA sequence: TGCAGCGGGGGAACGGGGACAGGGAACACTGAAGCTTTCTTT.

The sample holds one count of this clonotype. One base away lies a much larger clone, so this may be a sequencing read error. The rearrangement links TRBV24-1 to TRBJ2-3, with TRBD2 matching 14 bases. CDR3 length: 18 amino acids. CDR1 is KGHDR, CDR2 SFDVKD, per germline. Trimming took 9 bases from V and 7 from J; bases not matched to a gene: 17. The CDR3 nucleotides are TGTGCCACCGAGAGTCGCGGGGGACTAGCGGGAGTTCGGCATACGCAGTATTTT. It yields the protein CATESRGGLAGVRHTQYF.

The chain recombines TRBV12-3 or TRBV12-4 with TRBJ1-3; D is unclear. CDR3 length equals 11 residues. The V end lost 3 bases, the J end lost 5 bases, and 2 bases lay between the germline ends. The CDR3 nucleotides read TGTGCCAGCAGTTTGAGAAACACCATATATTTT. It specifies CASSLRNTIYF.

This clonotype has at least ten counts. V gene TRBV12-3 or TRBV12-4 combines with J gene TRBJ1-4; D unresolved. This CDR3 comprises 16 residues. Trimming shortened V by 5 bases and J by 7 bases, and 20 bases separated the two germline ends. The CDR3 region has the DNA TGTGCCAGCAGTCCCATTCGGACCTCGGGAGGTGAAAAACTGTTTTTT. This sequence encodes CASSPIRTSGGEKLFF.

This clonotype was counted ten times or more. V gene TRBV10-3 combines with J gene TRBJ2-7; D is perhaps TRBD2 (6 bases). The CDR3 spans 11 residues. Germline V gives CDR1 ENHRY, CDR2 SYGVKD. Deletions cut 10 bases from V and 5 bases from J, with 12 bases between. CDR3 residues: CATSSANEQYF. In nucleotides, the CDR3 is TGTGCCACCTCTAGCGCCAACGAGCAGTACTTC.

This rearrangement joins TRBV20-1 to TRBJ2-3; 13 nucleotides match TRBD2. Germline V lookup: CDR1 DFQATT, CDR2 SNEGSKA (reference sequence). This CDR3 contains 16 residues. J gave up 2 bases and V 6 bases, and 8 bases lay outside the gene matches. The CDR3 DNA is TGCAGTGCCACCGGGACTAGCGGGACGATCACAGATACGCAGTATTTT. This gives the protein CSATGTSGTITDTQYF.

The chain recombines TRBV20-1 with TRBJ1-4, with D possibly being TRBD1 (6 bases). This CDR3 contains 14 residues. With 5 bases removed from V and 8 bases from J, the gap between germline ends came to 18 bases. From germline, CDR1 is DFQATT and CDR2 SNEGSKA (reference sequence). This chain's CDR3 is CSALRGGLREKLFF. The CDR3 DNA sequence: TGCAGTGCTCTAAGGGGGGGTTTACGGGAAAAACTGTTTTTT.

This clonotype was found many times. V usage is TRBV4-2 and J usage is TRBJ1-5, with 7 bases fitting TRBD1. Germline loops: CDR1 LGHNA, CDR2 YNFKEQ. This CDR3 is built from 18 residues. J was trimmed by 0 bases and V by 4 bases; bases with no gene match: 12. CDR3 amino acids: CASSPYNGGTASNQPQHF. The CDR3 DNA is TGTGCCAGCAGCCCTTATAATGGCGGGACAGCTAGCAATCAGCCCCAGCATTTT.

This chain connects TRBV29-1 to TRBJ2-1, with 9 nucleotides matching TRBD2. Germline CDR1 SQVTM, CDR2 ANQGSEA. The CDR3 contains 14 residues. Germline trimming cut 6 bases from V and 3 bases from J; bases unmatched to any gene: 6. The CDR3 region is CSVISGSGYNEQFF. The CDR3 DNA reads as TGCAGCGTGATTAGCGGGAGCGGCTACAATGAGCAGTTCTTC.

This clonotype appeared a few times. This chain connects TRBV7-9 to TRBJ2-1, with a tentative D call TRBD2 (5 bases). The germline gives CDR1 SEHNR, CDR2 FQNEAQ (reference sequence). V was clipped by 5 bases and J by 1 base, with 15 bases between them. This CDR3 spans 16 amino acids. CDR3 nucleotides: TGTGCCAGCAGCCGGGGTCGTGAAGGGTCCTACAATGAGCAGTTCTTC. Translation gives CASSRGREGSYNEQFF.

Only a few counts were recorded for this clonotype. This chain links TRBV9 with TRBJ2-7; 10 bases agree with TRBD2. V gave up 4 bases and J gave up 7 bases; unmatched junction bases: 5. The V gene's germline CDR1 is SGDLS and CDR2 YYNGEE. This CDR3 contains 13 residues. CDR3 amino acids: CASSFSSGSEQYF. CDR3 nucleotides: TGTGCCAGCAGCTTTTCTAGCGGGAGTGAGCAGTACTTC.

The chain employs TRBV28 and TRBJ2-7, with 8 bases aligning to TRBD1. Germline CDR1 reads MDHEN; CDR2 reads SYDVKM. This CDR3 contains 13 residues. The V segment lost 11 bases and the J segment 5 bases; nucleotides outside the gene matches: 11. This chain's CDR3 is CAGGNRGLDEQYF. In DNA, the CDR3 is TGTGCCGGGGGGAACAGGGGGTTGGACGAGCAGTACTTC.

The chain links TRBV3-1 to TRBJ2-5; D is ambiguous. V was shortened by 0 bases and J by 5 bases, with 16 bases between the two germline ends. The length of the CDR3 is 16 residues. Germline V gives CDR1 LGHDT, CDR2 YNNKEL (reference sequence). CDR3 residues: CASSQDASGGSETQYF. The CDR3 DNA follows: TGTGCCAGCAGCCAAGACGCCTCAGGCGGATCGGAGACCCAGTACTTC.